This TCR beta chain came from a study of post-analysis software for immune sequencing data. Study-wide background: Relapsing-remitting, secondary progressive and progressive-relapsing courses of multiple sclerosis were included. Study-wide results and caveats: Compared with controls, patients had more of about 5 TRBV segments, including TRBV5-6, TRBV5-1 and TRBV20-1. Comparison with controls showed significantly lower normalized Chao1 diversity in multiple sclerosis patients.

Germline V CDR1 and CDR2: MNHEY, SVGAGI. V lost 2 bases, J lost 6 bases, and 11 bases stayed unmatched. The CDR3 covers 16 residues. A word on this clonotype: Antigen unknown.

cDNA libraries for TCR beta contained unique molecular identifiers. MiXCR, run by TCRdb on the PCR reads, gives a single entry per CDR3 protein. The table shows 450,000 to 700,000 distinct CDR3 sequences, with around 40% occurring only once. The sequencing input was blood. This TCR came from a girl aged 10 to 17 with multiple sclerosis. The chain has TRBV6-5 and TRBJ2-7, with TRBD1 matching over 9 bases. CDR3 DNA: TGTGCCAGCAGTTACGGGCCGGGACAGGGTCCCCCCGAGCAGTACTTC. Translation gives CASSYGPGQGPPEQYF.